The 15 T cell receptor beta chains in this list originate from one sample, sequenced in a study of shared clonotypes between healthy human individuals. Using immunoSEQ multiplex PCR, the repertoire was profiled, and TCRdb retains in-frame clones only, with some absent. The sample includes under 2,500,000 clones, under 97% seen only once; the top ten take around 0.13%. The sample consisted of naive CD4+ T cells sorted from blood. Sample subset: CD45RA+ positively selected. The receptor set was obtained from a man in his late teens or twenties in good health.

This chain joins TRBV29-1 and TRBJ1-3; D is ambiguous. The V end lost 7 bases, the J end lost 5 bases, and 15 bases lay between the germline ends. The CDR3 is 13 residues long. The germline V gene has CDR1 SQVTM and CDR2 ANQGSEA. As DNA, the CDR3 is TGCAGCGCCCTATATGAGGAACGAAACACCATATATTTT. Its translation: CSALYEERNTIYF.

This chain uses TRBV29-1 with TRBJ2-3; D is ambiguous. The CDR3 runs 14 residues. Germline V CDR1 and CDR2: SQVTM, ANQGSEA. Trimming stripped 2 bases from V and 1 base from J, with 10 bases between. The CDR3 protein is CSVEKGGGTDTQYF. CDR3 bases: TGCAGCGTTGAAAAGGGCGGAGGCACAGATACGCAGTATTTT.

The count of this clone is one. The CDR3 spells CASSLGSTFGETQYF. For the CDR3, the DNA is TGTGCCAGCAGCTTAGGATCGACATTTGGAGAGACCCAGTACTTC. The rearrangement uses TRBV7-9 and TRBJ2-5; no reliable D call. Germline V lookup: CDR1 SEHNR, CDR2 FQNEAQ (reference sequence). This CDR3 comprises 15 residues. V was trimmed by 1 base and J by 4 bases, leaving 13 bases between them.

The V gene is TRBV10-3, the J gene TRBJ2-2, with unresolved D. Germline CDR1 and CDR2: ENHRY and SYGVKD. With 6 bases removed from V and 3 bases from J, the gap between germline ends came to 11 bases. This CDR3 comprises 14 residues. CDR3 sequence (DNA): TGTGCCATCAGGGCAGACCTCGACACCGGGGAGCTGTTTTTT. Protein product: CAIRADLDTGELFF.

The CDR3: CASSQEGANYEQFF. In DNA, the CDR3 is TGTGCCAGCAGCCAAGAAGGGGCGAACTATGAGCAGTTCTTC. The chain has TRBV4-2 and TRBJ2-1, with D possibly being TRBD1 (5 bases). The CDR3 runs 14 residues. V gave up 0 bases and J gave up 8 bases, with 11 bases separating them. Germline values: CDR1 LGHNA, CDR2 YNFKEQ.

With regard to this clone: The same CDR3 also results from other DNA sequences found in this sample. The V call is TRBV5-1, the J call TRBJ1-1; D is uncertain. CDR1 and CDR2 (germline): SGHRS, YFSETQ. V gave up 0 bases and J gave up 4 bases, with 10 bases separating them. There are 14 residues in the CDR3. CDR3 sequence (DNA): TGCGCCAGCAGCTTGGGGGCAGGCGGCACTGAAGCTTTCTTT. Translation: CASSLGAGGTEAFF.

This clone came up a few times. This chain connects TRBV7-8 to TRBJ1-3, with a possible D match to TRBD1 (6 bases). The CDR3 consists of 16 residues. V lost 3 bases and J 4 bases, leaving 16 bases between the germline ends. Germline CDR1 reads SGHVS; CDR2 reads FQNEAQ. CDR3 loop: CASSFTLGASGNTIYF. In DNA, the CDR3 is TGTGCCAGCAGCTTTACATTGGGGGCTTCGGGAAACACCATATATTTT. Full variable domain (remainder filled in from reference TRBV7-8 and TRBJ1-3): GAGVSQSPRYKVAKRGQDVALRCDPISGHVSLFWYQQALGQGPEFLTYFQNEAQLDKSGLPSDRFFAERPEGSVSTLKIQRTQQEDSAVYLCASSFTLGASGNTIYFGEGSWLTVV.

The CDR3 loop reads CASSLVLAGGNEQFF. CDR3 bases: TGTGCCAGCAGCTTAGTACTAGCGGGGGGGAATGAGCAGTTCTTC. This chain links TRBV11-2 with TRBJ2-1; TRBD2 agrees at 13 bases. The CDR3 spans 15 residues. Germline V gene data show CDR1 as SGHAT and CDR2 as FQNNGV. Trimming at V came to 1 base and at J to 7 bases, leaving 1 base not matched to a gene.

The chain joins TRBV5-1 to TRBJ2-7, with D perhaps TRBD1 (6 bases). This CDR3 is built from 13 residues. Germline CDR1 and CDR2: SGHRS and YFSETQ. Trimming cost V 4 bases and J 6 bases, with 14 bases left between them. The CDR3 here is CASSPRDTAEQYF. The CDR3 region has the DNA TGCGCCAGCAGCCCACGGGACACCGCCGAGCAGTACTTC.

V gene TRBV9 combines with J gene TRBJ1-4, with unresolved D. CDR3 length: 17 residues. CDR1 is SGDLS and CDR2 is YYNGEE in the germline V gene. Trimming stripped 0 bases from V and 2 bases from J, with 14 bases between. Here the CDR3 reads CASSVEGRTLTNEKLFF. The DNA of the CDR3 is TGTGCCAGCAGCGTAGAGGGTCGAACGTTGACTAATGAAAAACTGTTTTTT.

The CDR3 is CAISSDRVTYNEQFF. The CDR3 DNA reads TGTGCCATCAGCTCAGACAGGGTGACCTACAATGAGCAGTTCTTC. The chain carries TRBV10-3 and TRBJ2-1, with 7 positions matching TRBD1. V dropped 6 bases and J dropped 2; count of bases not matched to a gene: 7. CDR1 and CDR2 from the germline V gene are ENHRY and SYGVKD. This CDR3 has 15 residues.

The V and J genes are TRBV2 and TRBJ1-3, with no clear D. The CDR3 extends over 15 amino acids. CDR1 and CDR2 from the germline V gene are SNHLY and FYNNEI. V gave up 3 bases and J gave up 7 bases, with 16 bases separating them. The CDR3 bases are TGTGCCAGCAGTGAGATAGAAAGGTTTGGGAACACCATATATTTT. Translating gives CASSEIERFGNTIYF.

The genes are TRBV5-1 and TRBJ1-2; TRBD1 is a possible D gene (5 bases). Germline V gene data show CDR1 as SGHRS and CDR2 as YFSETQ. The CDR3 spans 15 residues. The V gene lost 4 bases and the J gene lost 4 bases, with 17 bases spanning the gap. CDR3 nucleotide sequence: TGCGCCAGCAGCCCTGATTGGGGGGACGCCTATGGCTACACCTTC. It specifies CASSPDWGDAYGYTF.

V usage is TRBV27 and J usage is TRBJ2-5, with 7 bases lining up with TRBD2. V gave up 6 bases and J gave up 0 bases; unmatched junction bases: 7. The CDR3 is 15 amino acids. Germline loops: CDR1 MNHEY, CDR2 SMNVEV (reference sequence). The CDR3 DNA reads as TGTGCCAGCAGATCCATGGGGGGGAACCAAGAGACCCAGTACTTC. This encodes CASRSMGGNQETQYF.

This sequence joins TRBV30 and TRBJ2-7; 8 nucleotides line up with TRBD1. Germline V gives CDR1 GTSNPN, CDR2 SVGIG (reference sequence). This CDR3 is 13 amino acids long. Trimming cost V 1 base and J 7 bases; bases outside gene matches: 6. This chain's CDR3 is CAWSGTGYGEQYF. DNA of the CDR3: TGTGCCTGGAGTGGGACAGGGTACGGGGAGCAGTACTTC.